This T cell receptor beta chain originates from a study of blood T cell repertoires in COVID-19 (dated by TCRdb to 2018 to 2021). Regarding the research as a whole: Samples covering the acute and convalescent phases of COVID-19 were provided by collaborators in the United States, Italy and Spain. The prospective study material was composed of cDNA or gDNA derived from T cells, B-cell-depleted T cells, or PBMCs. The dataset comprised deeply sampled blood TCRbeta repertoires from subjects exposed to, actively infected with, or recovered from COVID-19. The repertoires were released in a freely available public database intended as a resource for research on the immune response to SARS-CoV-2. Samples were obtained from the ongoing ImmuneRACE study (first 160 participants) and from some 1,300 subjects provided by 6 global collaborators. A de-identified subject ID, COVID-19 status, age in years and sex were almost always included in the sample metadata. Where HLA class I and class II types were available, the types were taken from metadata supplied by the sample provider, not from assay-based typing.

The immunoSEQ Assay, a bias-controlled multiplex PCR, was used to amplify TCRbeta CDR3 regions from genomic DNA. Turning to the authors' computational methods: The number of nucleated cells in each sample was estimated by amplification of reference gene primers within the assay. To quantify the absolute abundance of each unique TCRbeta CDR3 rearrangement, sequence reads were collapsed and filtered. For each sample, productive Simpson clonality was calculated by taking the square root of Simpson's diversity index across productive rearrangements. In its TCRdb copy, this immuneACCESS table keeps in-frame sequences only and misses some clones. Where compared with another copy, unresolved V genes explain less than half of these, and the others have no known cause. The V and J calls and clone size are taken from that table; D and trimming were inferred from the DNA. This sample holds under 150,000 clones; approximately 83% were observed only once. About 16% of the sample is held by the ten biggest clonotypes.

Another Seattle source contributed samples from volunteer blood donors who had recovered from COVID-19. Whole blood was collected in K2EDTA tubes by collaborating institutions according to the institutions' own protocols. For TCRbeta analysis, collaborators shipped samples in one of three forms: frozen whole blood, isolated PBMCs, or DNA extracted from either of those sample types. Counted from cysteine to phenylalanine, this CDR3 has 15 amino acids. Only CDR3 DNA is held: 45 bases, read in frame from base 1. The germline V gene (reference sequence) specifies SGHNT as CDR1 and YYREEE as CDR2. V loses 4 bases at its end and J loses 0 bases; junction bases beyond the gene matches: 3. This clone has more than one count but fewer than ten. There is no known antigen for this receptor. Base qualities are missing; no much larger clone stands one base away. On the study overall, not on this receptor specifically: How much clinical and demographic metadata was included differed by source and by participant, and the metadata was provided uncurated.

Recombination joined TRBV5-4 with TRBJ2-7; 11 middle bases align to TRBD1. The sequence derives from a woman aged 45-65 years who had recovered from COVID-19. The sequencing input was peripheral blood. The CDR3 in this case is CASSTGQGASYEQYF. Here is the DNA: TGTGCCAGCAGCACAGGACAGGGGGCCTCCTACGAGCAGTACTTC.